The T cell receptor beta chain under discussion was sequenced for a study of blood T cell repertoires in COVID-19. Looking at the study overall: Sources were T cells, B-cell-depleted T cells, or PBMCs; the material itself was cDNA or gDNA.

The ends were cut back, 5 bases at V and 3 bases at J, with 11 bases in the middle. Germline values: CDR1 MNHEY, CDR2 SVGEGT. The CDR3 totals 14 residues. Authors' analysis steps: Counts of nucleated cells, estimated from reference gene primer amplification, were obtained. Some clones are missing from TCRdb's copy, which holds only in-frame ones; the method was immunoSEQ multiplex PCR. That table furnishes V, J and clone size, whereas the DNA furnished D and trimming. There are 200,000 to 250,000 clones in the sample; 83% occur only once, and around 7% lies in the top ten. The J gene is TRBJ1-5, the V gene TRBV6-2 or TRBV6-3; D gene uncertain. Sequencing was done on a sample of peripheral blood. The source is a woman aged 45 to 65 with acute or convalescent COVID-19. The CDR3: CASSDIPLNQPQHF. CDR3 coding DNA: TGTGCCAGCAGTGACATTCCCCTCAATCAGCCCCAGCATTTT.